The 8 T cell receptor beta chains below come from one sample, sequenced in a study of blood T cell repertoires in COVID-19 (dated by TCRdb to the early 2020s). Library generation was performed with the immunoSEQ multiplex PCR assay. This immuneACCESS table, as held by TCRdb, lists in-frame sequences with V and J called but not all clones. Of the missing ones, under half trace to an unresolved V gene in checked studies; the others have no known cause. This sample has approximately 89,000 clones in its table, and more than 60% of those were observed once. The ten largest account for under 55% of the sample. The material sequenced was peripheral blood. All receptors come from a human donor in a cohort sampled during active COVID-19.

The genes are TRBV28 and TRBJ2-4, with 9 bases that match TRBD1. The CDR3 has 14 residues. With V trimmed by 6 bases and J by 8 bases, 8 bases remained unmatched. CDR1 MDHEN and CDR2 SYDVKM come from the germline V gene. The CDR3 coding sequence is TGTGCCAGCAGGCCCGGGACAGGGAGAGACATTCAGTACTTC. This codes for CASRPGTGRDIQYF.

V is TRBV5-1 and J is TRBJ2-7, with 9 bases fitting TRBD1. The J segment lost 4 bases and the V segment lost 5 bases, leaving 10 bases of the junction unmatched. This CDR3 has 15 amino acids. CDR1 is SGHRS, CDR2 YFSETQ, per germline. CDR3 residues: CASSLWTGVAYEQYF. The CDR3 bases are TGCGCCAGCAGTCTGTGGACAGGGGTTGCTTACGAGCAGTACTTC.

This chain joins TRBV6-5 and TRBJ1-2; 7 nucleotides line up with TRBD1. Germline CDR1 and CDR2: MNHEY and SVGAGI. J lost 3 bases, V lost 6 bases, and 4 bases had no gene match. This CDR3 has 13 residues. CDR3 in amino acids: CASSVTGDYGYTF. The CDR3 coding sequence is TGTGCCAGCAGCGTAACAGGGGACTATGGCTACACCTTC.

This clone is a singleton in its sample. This chain links TRBV7-8 with TRBJ2-7; 7 nucleotides agree with TRBD1. The length of the CDR3 is 14 residues. The V segment lost 2 bases and the J segment 4 bases; nucleotides outside the gene matches: 5. Germline CDR1 is SGHVS and CDR2 is FQNEAQ. The CDR3 coding sequence is TGTGCCAGCAGCTTACAGGGGGTCCGGTACGAGCAGTACTTC. It specifies CASSLQGVRYEQYF.

The chain carries TRBV6-1 and TRBJ1-1; TRBD1 aligns across 7 bases. CDR3 size: 14 residues. Germline CDR1 MNHNS, CDR2 SASEGT. V lost 3 bases to trimming and J lost 8 bases; unmatched junction nucleotides: 9. CDR3 DNA sequence: TGTGCCAGCAGTGAGTTCCGACAGGGAACCGAAGCTTTCTTT. Amino acids: CASSEFRQGTEAFF.

This clone was counted a few times. The chain recombines TRBV7-8 with TRBJ1-1; TRBD1 matches at 8 bases. This CDR3 is 15 amino acids long. The V gene's germline CDR1 is SGHVS and CDR2 FQNEAQ. Germline trimming cut 5 bases from V and 4 bases from J; bases unmatched to any gene: 9. The CDR3 bases are TGTGCCAGCAGCCACCGGACAGGGAGGATCACTGAAGCTTTCTTT. Translating it yields CASSHRTGRITEAFF. Full variable domain (rest looked up from reference TRBV7-8 and TRBJ1-1): GAGVSQSPRYKVAKRGQDVALRCDPISGHVSLFWYQQALGQGPEFLTYFQNEAQLDKSGLPSDRFFAERPEGSVSTLKIQRTQQEDSAVYLCASSHRTGRITEAFFGQGTRLTVV.

In its sample, this clone was seen a few times. V gene TRBV11-2 combines with J gene TRBJ2-7; TRBD2 aligns across 9 bases. Trimming took 1 base from V and 3 from J; bases not matched to a gene: 1. The CDR3 covers 14 residues. Germline CDR1 SGHAT, CDR2 FQNNGV. CDR3 coding DNA: TGTGCCAGCAGCTTAGTTAGCGGGAGCTACGAGCAGTACTTC. This sequence encodes CASSLVSGSYEQYF.

The chain uses TRBV27 and TRBJ1-2; D not certain. Trimming removed 6 bases at V and 0 bases at J, with 11 bases between. This CDR3 comprises 14 residues. CDR1 and CDR2 from the germline V gene are MNHEY and SMNVEV (reference sequence). The CDR3 DNA reads as TGTGCCAGCAGGGAAGTCGGGACTAACTATGGCTACACCTTC. Amino acid sequence: CASREVGTNYGYTF.